What follows describes a single T cell receptor beta chain. One end of the junction varies from germline; a read error may be responsible. This study enrolled people aged about 18 to 100 from around 26 US geographic areas. Cohort allocation depended upon clinical history that participants reported. Sequencing used immunoSEQ multiplex PCR; TCRdb keeps in-frame clones, though not all of them. The sample includes a few hundred thousand clones, about 86% of them seen just once. The data stem from a study of blood T cell repertoires in COVID-19. Looking at the study overall: The study drew acute and convalescent COVID-19 samples from the United States, Italy and Spain.

CDR1 is SNHLY, CDR2 FYNNEI, per germline. There are 15 residues in the CDR3. The specimen sequenced was PBMCs or T cells enriched from blood (not recorded which). The clonotype comes from a woman aged 40 to 50 with acute COVID-19. The rearrangement uses TRBV2 and TRBJ1-2; D not certain. This CDR3 is CASSEAAAPNYRYTF. The CDR3 DNA reads TGTGCCAGCAGTGAAGCGGCGGCACCTAACTATCGCTACACCTTC.